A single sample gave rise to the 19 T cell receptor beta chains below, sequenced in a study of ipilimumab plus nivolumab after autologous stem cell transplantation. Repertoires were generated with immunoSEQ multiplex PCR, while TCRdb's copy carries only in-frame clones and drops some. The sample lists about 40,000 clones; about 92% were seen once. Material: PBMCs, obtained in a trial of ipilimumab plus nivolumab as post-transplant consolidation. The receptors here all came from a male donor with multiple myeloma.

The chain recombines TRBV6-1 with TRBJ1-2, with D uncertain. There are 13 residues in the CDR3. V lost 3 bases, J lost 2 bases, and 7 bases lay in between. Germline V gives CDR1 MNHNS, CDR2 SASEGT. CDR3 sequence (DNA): TGTGCCAGCAGTGATCAGCTGAACTATGGCTACACCTTC. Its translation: CASSDQLNYGYTF.

CDR3 sequence reads: CASSIGRAGWQYF. Written as DNA, the CDR3 is TGTGCCAGTAGTATAGGCAGGGCGGGATGGCAGTACTTC. The chain recombines TRBV19 with TRBJ2-7, with D perhaps TRBD2 (6 bases). The V gene's germline CDR1 is LNHDA and CDR2 SQIVND (reference sequence). The CDR3 runs to 13 residues. The V end lost 1 base, the J end lost 9 bases, and 13 bases lay between the germline ends.

DNA of the CDR3: TGTGCCAGCTCGACCGTCCTCGGAAACACCATATATTTT. Translated, it gives CASSTVLGNTIYF. The gene calls are TRBV28 and TRBJ1-3; D remains unclear. This CDR3 spans 13 amino acids. Germline-derived CDR1 and CDR2 are MDHEN and SYDVKM. V lost 8 bases to trimming and J lost 4 bases, with 12 bases between them.

The CDR3 DNA is TGCGCCAGCAGCTTGAGTGCCAAGCTCTACGAGCAGTACTTC. This sequence encodes CASSLSAKLYEQYF. The chain links TRBV5-1 to TRBJ2-7; no definite D call. The CDR3 has 14 residues. Germline loops: CDR1 SGHRS, CDR2 YFSETQ. Trimming took off 1 base at V and 3 bases at J, with 11 bases between the two ends.

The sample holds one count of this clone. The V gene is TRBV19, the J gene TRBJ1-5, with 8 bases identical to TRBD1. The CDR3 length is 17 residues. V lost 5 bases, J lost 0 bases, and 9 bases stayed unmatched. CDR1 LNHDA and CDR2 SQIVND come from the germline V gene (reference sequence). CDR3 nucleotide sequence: TGTGCCAGTAGTGCGGACAGGGCCGATTATAGCAATCAGCCCCAGCATTTT. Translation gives CASSADRADYSNQPQHF. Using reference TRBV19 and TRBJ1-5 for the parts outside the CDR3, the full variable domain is DGGITQSPKYLFRKEGQNVTLSCEQNLNHDAMYWYRQDPGQGLRLIYYSQIVNDFQKGDIAEGYSVSREKKESFPLTVTSAQKNPTAFYLCASSADRADYSNQPQHFGDGTRLSIL.

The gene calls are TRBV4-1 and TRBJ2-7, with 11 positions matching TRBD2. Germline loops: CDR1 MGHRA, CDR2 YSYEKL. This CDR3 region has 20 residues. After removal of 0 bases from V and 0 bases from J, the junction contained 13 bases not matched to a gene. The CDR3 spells CASSQDPGLAGHSRSYEQYF. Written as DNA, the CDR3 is TGCGCCAGCAGCCAAGATCCCGGACTAGCGGGCCATAGCCGCTCCTACGAGCAGTACTTC.

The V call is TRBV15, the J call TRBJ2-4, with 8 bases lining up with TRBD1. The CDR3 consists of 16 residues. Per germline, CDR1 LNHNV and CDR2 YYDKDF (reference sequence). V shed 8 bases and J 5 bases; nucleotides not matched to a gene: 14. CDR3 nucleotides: TGTGCCACCTCCGGCAGGGGGCAGGGGTACGAAAACATTCAGTACTTC. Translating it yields CATSGRGQGYENIQYF.

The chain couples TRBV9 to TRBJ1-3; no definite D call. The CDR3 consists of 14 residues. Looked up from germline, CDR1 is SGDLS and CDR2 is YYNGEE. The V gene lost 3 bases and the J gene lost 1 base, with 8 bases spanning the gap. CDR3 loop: CASSAGSSGNTIYF. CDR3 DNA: TGTGCCAGCAGCGCGGGGTCGTCTGGAAACACCATATATTTT.

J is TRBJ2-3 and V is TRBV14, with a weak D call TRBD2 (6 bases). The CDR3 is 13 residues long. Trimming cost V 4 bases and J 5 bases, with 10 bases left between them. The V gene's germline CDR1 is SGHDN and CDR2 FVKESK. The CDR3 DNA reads TGTGCCAGCAGCCTGGACGGGAGAGATACGCAGTATTTT. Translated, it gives CASSLDGRDTQYF.

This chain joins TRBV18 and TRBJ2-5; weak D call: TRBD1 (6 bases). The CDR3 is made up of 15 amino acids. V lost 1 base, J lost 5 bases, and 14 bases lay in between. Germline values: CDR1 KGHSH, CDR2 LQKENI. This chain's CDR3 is CASSPRGSGAETQYF. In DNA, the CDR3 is TGTGCCAGCTCACCACGAGGTTCAGGGGCCGAGACCCAGTACTTC.

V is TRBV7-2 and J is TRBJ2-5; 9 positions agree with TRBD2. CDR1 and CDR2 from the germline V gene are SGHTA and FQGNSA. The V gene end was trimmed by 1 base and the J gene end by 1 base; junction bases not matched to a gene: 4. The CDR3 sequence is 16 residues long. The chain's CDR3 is CASSLVAGAAQETQYF. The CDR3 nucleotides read TGTGCCAGCAGCTTAGTAGCGGGGGCCGCCCAAGAGACCCAGTACTTC.

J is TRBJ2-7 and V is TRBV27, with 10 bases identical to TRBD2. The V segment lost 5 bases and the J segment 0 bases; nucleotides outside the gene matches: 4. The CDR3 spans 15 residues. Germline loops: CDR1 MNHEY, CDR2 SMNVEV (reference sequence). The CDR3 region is CASSNSGGHSYEQYF. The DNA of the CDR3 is TGTGCCAGCAGTAATAGCGGGGGGCACTCCTACGAGCAGTACTTC.

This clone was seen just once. As DNA, the CDR3 is TGCGCCAGCAGCTCGGGGACACCCAGAGGAGAGACCCAGTACTTC. Its translation is CASSSGTPRGETQYF. J is TRBJ2-5 and V is TRBV5-1; the D gene is possibly TRBD1 (6 bases). CDR3 length: 15 amino acids. The germline V gene encodes CDR1 SGHRS and CDR2 YFSETQ. V was shortened by 3 bases and J by 4 bases, with 16 bases between the two germline ends.

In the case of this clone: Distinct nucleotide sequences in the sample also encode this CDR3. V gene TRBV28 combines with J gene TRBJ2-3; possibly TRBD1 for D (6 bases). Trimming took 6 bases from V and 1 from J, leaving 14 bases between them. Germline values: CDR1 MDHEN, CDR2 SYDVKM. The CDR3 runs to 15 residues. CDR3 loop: CASSTQGRGTDTQYF. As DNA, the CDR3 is TGTGCCAGCAGCACTCAGGGGCGAGGCACAGATACGCAGTATTTT.

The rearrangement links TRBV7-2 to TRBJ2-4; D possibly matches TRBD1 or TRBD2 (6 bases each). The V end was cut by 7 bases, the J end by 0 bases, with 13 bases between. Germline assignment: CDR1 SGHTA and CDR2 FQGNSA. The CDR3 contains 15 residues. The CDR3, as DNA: TGTGCCAGCACCATCGGGGGCCTAGCCAAAAACATTCAGTACTTC. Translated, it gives CASTIGGLAKNIQYF.

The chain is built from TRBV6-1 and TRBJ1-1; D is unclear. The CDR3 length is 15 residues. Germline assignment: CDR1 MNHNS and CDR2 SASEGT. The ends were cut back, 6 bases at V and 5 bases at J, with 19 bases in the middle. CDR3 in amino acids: CASRGFGLLGTEAFF. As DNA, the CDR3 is TGTGCCAGCAGGGGGTTTGGGTTATTGGGAACTGAAGCTTTCTTT.

The CDR3 spells CASTVGQNTEAFF. CDR3 nucleotides: TGTGCCAGCACCGTCGGGCAGAACACTGAAGCTTTCTTT. The chain carries TRBV28 and TRBJ1-1; D remains unclear. Trimming stripped 7 bases from V and 1 base from J, with 10 bases between. Looked up from germline, CDR1 is MDHEN and CDR2 is SYDVKM. The CDR3 extends over 13 amino acids.

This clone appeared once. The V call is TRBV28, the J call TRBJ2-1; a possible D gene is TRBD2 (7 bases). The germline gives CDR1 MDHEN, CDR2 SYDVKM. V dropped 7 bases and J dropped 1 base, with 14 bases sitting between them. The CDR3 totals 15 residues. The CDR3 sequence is CASKGGATSYNEQFF. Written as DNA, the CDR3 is TGTGCCAGCAAGGGGGGGGCGACGTCCTACAATGAGCAGTTCTTC.

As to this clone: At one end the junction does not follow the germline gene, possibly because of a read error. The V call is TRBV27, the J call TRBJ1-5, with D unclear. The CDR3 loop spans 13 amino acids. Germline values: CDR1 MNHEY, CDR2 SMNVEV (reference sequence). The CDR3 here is CAGSFRVNQPQHF. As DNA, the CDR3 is TGTGCCGGCAGTTTTAGAGTCAATCAGCCCCAGCATTTT.